Given below is one TCR beta chain in context. The antigen remains unidentified. This record belongs to a study of cytomegalovirus exposure and HLA in healthy donors. Study-wide results and caveats: As a later analysis showed, a missense DCLRE1C variant was linked to trimming of TCR beta V- and J-genes.

The primer mix had 60 Vbeta and 13 Jbeta primers. Assay: immunoSEQ multiplex PCR; the TCRdb copy retains only in-frame clones and omits some. The table lists 210,000 or so clones, 77% of them singletons. Among the donors, all were healthy bone marrow donors. Germline CDR1 reads SGHRS; CDR2 reads YFSETQ. Trimming cost V 4 bases and J 0 bases; bases outside gene matches: 7. The length of the CDR3 is 16 residues. This clonotype was obtained from a woman aged 55-69 years in good health and CMV-seropositive. The chain combines TRBV5-1 with TRBJ2-7; 10 nucleotides agree with TRBD2. Source material: PBMCs. The CDR3 sequence: CASSAVAGGSSYEQYF. DNA of the CDR3: TGCGCCAGCAGCGCCGTAGCGGGAGGCAGCTCCTACGAGCAGTACTTC.